This T cell receptor beta chain is from a study of beta chain features in type 1 diabetes (dated by TCRdb to the late 2010s). For the wider study: Mean age, gender distribution, total cell number and subset yield did not differ between patients and healthy donors. Across all samples, some 99 million sorted cells were examined, and cell number per subset correlated strongly with RNA yield. In the study, TCRB repertoires of sorted circulating CD4+ T cell subsets from recently diagnosed type 1 diabetes patients were compared with those of matched healthy donors. Naive and central memory subsets were obtained from all 30 or so donors, but regulatory and stem cell-like memory subsets were isolated from only 8 patients and roughly 8 healthy donors. The paper as a whole reports these results and caveats: At VDJ recombination sites, patients with type 1 diabetes made fewer insertions and deleted more nucleotides, a pattern implying thymic rearrangement abnormalities. Shorter templates might be favored by PCR, yet because patient and control samples were amplified and corrected together, any such skew would affect both groups equally. Because small numbers of individuals were included in the HLA sub-analyses, any influence of HLA type on TCRB rearrangement was left unresolved. Naive, central memory and regulatory TCRB repertoires appeared more similar among patients than among healthy donors. Type 1 diabetes patients showed a moderate but significant shortening of TCRB CDR3 length in all four CD4+ subsets. Because cDNA was sequenced instead of genomic DNA, activated cells with high expression could be over-represented, although the groups did not differ in activation or CD3 levels.

All of the isolated RNA was reverse transcribed with the High Capacity cDNA Reverse Transcription Kit, so expressed TCRB transcripts were sequenced. Deep immunoSEQ sequencing was applied to naive, central memory and regulatory T cell samples, giving an average of approximately 4 million total reads per sample. Sorted cells were lysed in RLT buffer and RNA was extracted with DNase-treated RNeasy Micro or Mini kits, depending on cell number. To prevent cross-contamination, each cell subset was processed individually, whereas patient and healthy donor samples were processed jointly. The immunoSEQ multiplex PCR was used to amplify TCRB sequences from cDNA, yielding 87-bp fragments that span the CDR3 region. Sequencing of the amplicons was done on the Illumina HiSeq platform. On the authors' methods: Synthetic template baselines were used to correct PCR bias computationally, reads within Hamming distance 2 were collapsed, and singletons that could not be merged were discarded. By aligning reads against IMGT, V, D and J genes, CDR3 length, and insertions or deletions at six rearrangement sites were assigned. Within each subset, clonotype counts were normalized to the number of sorted cells before true diversity and Gini coefficients were calculated with the tcR R package. The overlap coefficient, calculated on TCRB nucleotide sequences, was used to measure repertoire sharing. Out-of-frame TCRB sequences from naive cells were analyzed to stand in for the pre-selection repertoire. Not all clones reach the TCRdb copy of this immuneACCESS table, which keeps in-frame sequences only. Checked studies attribute under half of the gap to unresolved V genes and leave the rest unexplained. V, J and clone size derive from that table, while D and trimming were established from the DNA sequence. The sample table holds around 300,000 clones, of which approximately 10% were seen once. Around 0.015% of the sample rests with the top ten.

Each donor gave one peripheral blood draw, averaging approximately 0.12 L, which was collected into heparinised tubes. A BD FACSAria II was used to sort naive, central memory, regulatory and stem cell-like memory CD4+ T cells with a panel that included CD45RO, CCR7, CD25, CD127, CD95 and CD27. Every sorted population had a purity above 98%. PBMCs were separated immediately by Lymphoprep density gradient centrifugation and were stained directly, without being cultured. To minimize batch effects, samples were stained and sorted in pairs, one healthy donor with one patient per experiment. The CDR3 contains 14 residues, cysteine and phenylalanine counted. CDR3 DNA only is kept here, 42 bases in frame from base 1. Based on the germline V gene, the CDR1 and CDR2 sequences are KGHSH and LQKENI. V loses 2 bases, J loses 3 bases, and the germline ends lie 11 bases apart. As concerns this clone: No cognate antigen has been identified for it. No much larger clonotype is one base removed from it; base qualities were not supplied.

The chain is made from TRBV18 and TRBJ2-7; confidence is insufficient to name the D gene. Input material: naive CD4+ T cells from blood. This specimen's cell subset or site label, interpreted: true naive CD4+ T cells. The sequence was obtained from a woman aged 25 to 39 in good health. The CDR3: CASSPKSQNYEQYF. The sequence in DNA is TGTGCCAGCTCACCAAAGTCGCAGAACTACGAGCAGTACTTC.